These T cell receptor beta chains were read from a single sample in a study of T cell repertoires in cytomegalovirus infection. TCRdb recomputed calls from the reads with MiXCR, one row per CDR3 protein. The repertoire includes 250,000 to 300,000 distinct CDR3 sequences, 20% to 30% of them detected once, and approximately 15% sits in the top ten. The sequenced material came from PBMCs. The receptor set was obtained from a human donor in good health (CMV status not recorded). Some clones in this sample may be carry-over from other donors' samples. Each CDR3 is given without its conserved first and last residue. Fields, in order: CDR3 length, J gene, V gene, CDR3 protein.

length: 11; J: TRBJ1-6; V: TRBV5-1; CDR3: ASRGDRVSPLH
length: 12; J: TRBJ2-1; V: TRBV6-5; CDR3: ASSYLGRSNEQF
length: 12; J: TRBJ2-4; V: TRBV2; CDR3: ASSEGAGKNIQY
length: 12; J: TRBJ1-3; V: TRBV7-9; CDR3: ASSFFQGANTIY
length: 14; J: TRBJ2-1; V: TRBV9; CDR3: ASSLRGAGGDNEQF
length: 12; J: TRBJ1-2; V: TRBV24-1; CDR3: ATSDFSTDYGYT
length: 11; J: TRBJ2-1; V: TRBV19; CDR3: ATRTSGQNEQF
length: 13; J: TRBJ2-1; V: TRBV7-6; CDR3: ASSPQRGGHNEQF
length: 13; J: TRBJ2-3; V: TRBV3-1; CDR3: ASSRLQGRTDTQY
length: 14; J: TRBJ1-2; V: TRBV5-6; CDR3: ASSLEVDRGFYGYT
length: 12; J: TRBJ2-2; V: TRBV12-3/TRBV12-4; CDR3: ASNLGGSTGELF
length: 12; J: TRBJ2-3; V: TRBV12-3/TRBV12-4; CDR3: ASSFGQNTDTQY
length: 12; J: TRBJ2-5; V: TRBV7-2; CDR3: ASSLAGGGETQY
length: 12; J: TRBJ2-7; V: TRBV7-2; CDR3: ASSLDLSALEQY
length: 14; J: TRBJ1-2; V: TRBV7-2; CDR3: ASSSPTFVPNYGYT
length: 12; J: TRBJ1-2; V: TRBV28; CDR3: ASSTGGARGGYT
length: 18; J: TRBJ2-1; V: TRBV28; CDR3: ASSEAGLAGGLGAYNEQF
length: 12; J: TRBJ1-1; V: TRBV4-1; CDR3: ASSRGQGDTEAF
length: 11; J: TRBJ1-6; V: TRBV20-1; CDR3: SASGRGLQSLH
length: 18; J: TRBJ2-5; V: TRBV7-5; CDR3: ISVPEAPRLAGGPLETQY
length: 13; J: TRBJ2-1; V: TRBV5-6; CDR3: ASSLRKGIYNEQF
length: 14; J: TRBJ2-3; V: TRBV7-9; CDR3: ASSPRLAGDTDTQY
length: 14; J: TRBJ2-7; V: TRBV28; CDR3: ASSQDSSGGPYEQY
length: 14; J: TRBJ2-2; V: TRBV6-1; CDR3: ASSSIAGVNTGELF
length: 13; J: TRBJ1-5; V: TRBV11-2; CDR3: ASSPGALRNQPQH
length: 13; J: TRBJ2-3; V: TRBV10-2; CDR3: ASKTGTGGGNTQY
length: 11; J: TRBJ1-2; V: TRBV14; CDR3: ASSKGQTYGYT
length: 15; J: TRBJ2-2; V: TRBV12-3/TRBV12-4; CDR3: ASSLASGASNTGELF
length: 10; J: TRBJ2-1; V: TRBV30; CDR3: AWWDMYNEQF
length: 12; J: TRBJ2-3; V: TRBV7-3; CDR3: ASSPGTSGDTQY
length: 13; J: TRBJ1-5; V: TRBV6-6; CDR3: ASKVEGFSNQPQH
length: 11; J: TRBJ2-7; V: TRBV20-1; CDR3: SARNPSMMEQY